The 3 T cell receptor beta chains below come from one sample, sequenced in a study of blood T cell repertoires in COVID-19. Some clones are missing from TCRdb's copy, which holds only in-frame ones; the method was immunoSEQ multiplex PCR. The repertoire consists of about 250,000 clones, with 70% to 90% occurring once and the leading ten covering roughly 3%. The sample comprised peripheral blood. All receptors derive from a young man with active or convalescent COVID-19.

CDR3 residues: CASSLGGKTNEKLFF. The CDR3, as DNA: TGTGCCAGCAGCTTAGGGGGCAAAACTAATGAAAAACTGTTTTTT. The rearrangement joins TRBV7-2 to TRBJ1-4; tentatively, D is TRBD1 (5 bases). The CDR3 spans 15 residues. The V gene lost 1 base and the J gene lost 1 base, with 7 bases spanning the gap. In germline, CDR1 is SGHTA, CDR2 FQGNSA.

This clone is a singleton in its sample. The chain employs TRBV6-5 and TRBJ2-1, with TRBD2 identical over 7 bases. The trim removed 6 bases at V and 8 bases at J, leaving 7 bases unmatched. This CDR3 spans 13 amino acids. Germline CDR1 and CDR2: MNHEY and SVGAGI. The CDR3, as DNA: TGTGCCAGCAGCGGGGGGACCAGATATGAGCAGTTCTTC. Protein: CASSGGTRYEQFF.

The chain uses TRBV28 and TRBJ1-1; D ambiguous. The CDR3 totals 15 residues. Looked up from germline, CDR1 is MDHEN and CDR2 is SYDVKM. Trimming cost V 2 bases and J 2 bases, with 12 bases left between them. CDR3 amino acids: CASSLVRGLNTEAFF. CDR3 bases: TGTGCCAGCAGTTTAGTCCGGGGTCTAAACACTGAAGCTTTCTTT.